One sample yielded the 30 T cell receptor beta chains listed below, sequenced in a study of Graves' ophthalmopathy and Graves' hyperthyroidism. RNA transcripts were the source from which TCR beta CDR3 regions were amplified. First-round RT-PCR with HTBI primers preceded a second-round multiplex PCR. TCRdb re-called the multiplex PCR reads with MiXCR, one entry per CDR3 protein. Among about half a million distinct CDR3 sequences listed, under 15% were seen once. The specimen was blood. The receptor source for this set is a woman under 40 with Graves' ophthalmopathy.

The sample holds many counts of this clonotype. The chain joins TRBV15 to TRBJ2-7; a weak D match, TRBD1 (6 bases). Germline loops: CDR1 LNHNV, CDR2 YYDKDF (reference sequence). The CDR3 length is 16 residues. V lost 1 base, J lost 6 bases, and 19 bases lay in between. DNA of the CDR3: TGTGCCACCAGCAGAGTCCATACAGGGCGAGGCGGCGAGCAGTACTTC. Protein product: CATSRVHTGRGGEQYF.

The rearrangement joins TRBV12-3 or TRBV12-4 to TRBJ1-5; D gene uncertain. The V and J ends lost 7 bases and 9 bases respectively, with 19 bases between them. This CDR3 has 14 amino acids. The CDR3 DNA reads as TGTGCCAGCACCCCTTTTTCCTGGGGAGGGCCCCAGCATTTT. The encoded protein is CASTPFSWGGPQHF.

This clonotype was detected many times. The CDR3 protein is CASSSSPLDHYEQYF. The DNA of the CDR3 is TGCGCCAGCAGCTCGTCCCCGCTTGACCACTACGAGCAGTACTTC. The V and J genes are TRBV5-1 and TRBJ2-7; no firm D call. The CDR3 contains 15 residues. V shed 3 bases and J shed 3 bases, with 16 bases lying between them. Germline values: CDR1 SGHRS, CDR2 YFSETQ.

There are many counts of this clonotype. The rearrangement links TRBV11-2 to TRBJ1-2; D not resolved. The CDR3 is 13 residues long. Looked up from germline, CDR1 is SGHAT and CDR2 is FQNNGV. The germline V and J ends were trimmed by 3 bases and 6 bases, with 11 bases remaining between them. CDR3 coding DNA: TGTGCCAGCAGCTTCCATCACACGGATGGCTACACCTTC. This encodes CASSFHHTDGYTF.

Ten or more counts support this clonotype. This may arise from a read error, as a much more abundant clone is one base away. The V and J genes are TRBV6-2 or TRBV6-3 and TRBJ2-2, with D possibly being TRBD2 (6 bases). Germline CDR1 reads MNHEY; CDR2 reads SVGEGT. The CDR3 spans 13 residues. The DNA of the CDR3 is TGTGCCACCCTAGCGATAAACACCCGGGAGCTGTTTTTT. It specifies CATLAINTRELFF.

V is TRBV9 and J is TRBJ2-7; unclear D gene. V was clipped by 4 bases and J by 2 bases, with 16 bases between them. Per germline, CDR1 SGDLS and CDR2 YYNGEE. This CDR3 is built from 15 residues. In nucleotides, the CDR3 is TGTGCCAGCAGCCCACCACCGCCCCATACCTACGAGCAGTACTTC. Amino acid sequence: CASSPPPPHTYEQYF.

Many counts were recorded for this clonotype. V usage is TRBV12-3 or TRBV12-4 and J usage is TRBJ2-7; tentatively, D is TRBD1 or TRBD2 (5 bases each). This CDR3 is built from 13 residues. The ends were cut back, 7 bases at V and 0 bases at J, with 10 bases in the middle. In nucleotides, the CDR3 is TGTGCCAGCATTAGGGACGGCTCCTACGAGCAGTACTTC. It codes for CASIRDGSYEQYF.

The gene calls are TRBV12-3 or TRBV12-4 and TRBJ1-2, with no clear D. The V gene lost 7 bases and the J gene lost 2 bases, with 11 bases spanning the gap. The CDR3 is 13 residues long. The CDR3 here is CASTTTANYGYTF. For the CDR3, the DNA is TGTGCCAGCACTACGACGGCGAACTATGGCTACACCTTC.

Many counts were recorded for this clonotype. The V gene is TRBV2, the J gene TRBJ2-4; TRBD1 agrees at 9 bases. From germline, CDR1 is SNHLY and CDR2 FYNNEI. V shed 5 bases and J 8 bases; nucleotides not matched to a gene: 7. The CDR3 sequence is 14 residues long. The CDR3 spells CASSRTGEKDIQYF. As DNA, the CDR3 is TGTGCCAGCAGTCGGACAGGGGAGAAGGACATTCAGTACTTC.

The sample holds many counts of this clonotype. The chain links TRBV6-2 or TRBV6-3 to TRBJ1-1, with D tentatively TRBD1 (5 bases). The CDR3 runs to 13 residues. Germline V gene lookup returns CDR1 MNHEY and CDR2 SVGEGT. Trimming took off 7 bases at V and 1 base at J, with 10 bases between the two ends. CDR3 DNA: TGTGCCAGCACAGGGCAAACGAACACTGAAGCTTTCTTT. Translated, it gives CASTGQTNTEAFF.

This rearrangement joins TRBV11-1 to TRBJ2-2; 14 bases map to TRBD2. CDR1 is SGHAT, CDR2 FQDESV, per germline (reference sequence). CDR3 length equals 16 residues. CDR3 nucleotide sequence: TGTGCAACCGGGACTAGCGGGGGCGCGAACACCGGGGAGCTGTTTTTT. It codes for CATGTSGGANTGELFF.

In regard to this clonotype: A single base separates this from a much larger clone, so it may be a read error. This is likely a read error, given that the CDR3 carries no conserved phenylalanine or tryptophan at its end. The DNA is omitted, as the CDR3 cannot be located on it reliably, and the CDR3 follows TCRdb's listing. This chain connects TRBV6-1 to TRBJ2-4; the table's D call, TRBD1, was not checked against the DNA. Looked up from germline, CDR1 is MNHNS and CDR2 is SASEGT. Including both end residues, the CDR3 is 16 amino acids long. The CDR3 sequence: CASSGALQGWKNIKYL.

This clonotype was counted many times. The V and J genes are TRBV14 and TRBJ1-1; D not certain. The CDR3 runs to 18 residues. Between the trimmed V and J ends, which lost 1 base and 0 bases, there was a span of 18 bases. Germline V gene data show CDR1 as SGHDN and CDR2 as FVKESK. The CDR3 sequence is CASSQAFPNTFMNTEAFF. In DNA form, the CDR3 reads TGTGCCAGCAGCCAAGCTTTCCCCAATACATTCATGAACACTGAAGCTTTCTTT.

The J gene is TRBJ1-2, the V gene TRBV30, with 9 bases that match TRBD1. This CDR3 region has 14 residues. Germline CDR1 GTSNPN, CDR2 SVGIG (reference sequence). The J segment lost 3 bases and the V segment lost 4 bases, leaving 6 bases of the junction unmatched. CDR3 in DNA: TGTGCCTGGACCCCCGACAGGGGGTACTATGGCTACACCTTC. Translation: CAWTPDRGYYGYTF.

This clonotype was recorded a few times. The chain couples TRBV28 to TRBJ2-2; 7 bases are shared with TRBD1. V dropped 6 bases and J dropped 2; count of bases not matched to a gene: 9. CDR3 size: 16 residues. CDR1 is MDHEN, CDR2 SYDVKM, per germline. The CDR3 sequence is CASSVPGTVNTGELFF. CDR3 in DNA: TGTGCCAGCAGCGTCCCCGGGACAGTAAACACCGGGGAGCTGTTTTTT.

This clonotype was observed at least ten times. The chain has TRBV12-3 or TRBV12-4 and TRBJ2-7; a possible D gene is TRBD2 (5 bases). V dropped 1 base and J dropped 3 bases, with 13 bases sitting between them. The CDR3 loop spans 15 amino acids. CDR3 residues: CASSLGLPGNYEQYF. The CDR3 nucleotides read TGTGCCAGCAGTTTAGGGCTCCCGGGGAACTACGAGCAGTACTTC.

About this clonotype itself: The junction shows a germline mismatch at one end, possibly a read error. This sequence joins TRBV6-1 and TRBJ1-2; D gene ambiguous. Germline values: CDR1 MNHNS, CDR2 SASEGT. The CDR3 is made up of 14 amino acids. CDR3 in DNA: TGTGCCTGCAGTGACATGAAAGGGATATATGGCTACACCTTC. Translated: CACSDMKGIYGYTF.

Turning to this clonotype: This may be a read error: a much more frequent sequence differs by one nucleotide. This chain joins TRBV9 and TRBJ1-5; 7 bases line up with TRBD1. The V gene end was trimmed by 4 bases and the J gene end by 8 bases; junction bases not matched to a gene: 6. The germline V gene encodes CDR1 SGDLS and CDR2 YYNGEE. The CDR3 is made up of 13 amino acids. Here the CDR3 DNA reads TGTGCCAGCAGCAGGGGGCCAGGTGAGCCCCAGCATTTT. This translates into CASSRGPGEPQHF.

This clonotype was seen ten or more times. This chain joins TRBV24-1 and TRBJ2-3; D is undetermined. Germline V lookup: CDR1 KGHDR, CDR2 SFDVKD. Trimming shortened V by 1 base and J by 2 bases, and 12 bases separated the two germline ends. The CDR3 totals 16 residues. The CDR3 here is CATSDLTLENTDTQYF. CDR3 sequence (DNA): TGTGCCACCAGTGATTTAACCTTGGAAAACACAGATACGCAGTATTTT.

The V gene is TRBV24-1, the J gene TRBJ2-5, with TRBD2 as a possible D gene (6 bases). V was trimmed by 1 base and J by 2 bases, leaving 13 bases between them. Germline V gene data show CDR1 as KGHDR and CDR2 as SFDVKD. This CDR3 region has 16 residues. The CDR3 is CATSDFFPRGQETQYF. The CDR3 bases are TGTGCCACCAGTGATTTTTTCCCCCGGGGGCAAGAGACCCAGTACTTC.

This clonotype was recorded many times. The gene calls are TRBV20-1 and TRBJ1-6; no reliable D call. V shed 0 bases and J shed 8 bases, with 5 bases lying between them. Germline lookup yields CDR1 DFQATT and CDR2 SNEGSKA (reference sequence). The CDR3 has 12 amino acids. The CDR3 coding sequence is TGCAGTGCTAGAGATGGGGATTCACCCCTCCACTTT. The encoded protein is CSARDGDSPLHF.

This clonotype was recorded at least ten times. As DNA, the CDR3 is TGTGCCAGCAGCAACGGACTGAACACTGAAGCTTTCTTT. It codes for CASSNGLNTEAFF. The chain couples TRBV6-2 or TRBV6-3 to TRBJ1-1; D gene unclear. The germline V gene encodes CDR1 MNHEY and CDR2 SVGEGT. This CDR3 comprises 13 residues. V was clipped by 6 bases and J by 0 bases, with 8 bases between them.

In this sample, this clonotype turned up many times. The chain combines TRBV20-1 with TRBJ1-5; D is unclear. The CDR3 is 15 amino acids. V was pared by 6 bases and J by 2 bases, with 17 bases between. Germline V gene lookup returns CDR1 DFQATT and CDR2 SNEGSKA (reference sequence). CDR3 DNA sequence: TGCAGTGCCCTAGTTGGGCTGGGCCGCAATCAGCCCCAGCATTTT. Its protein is CSALVGLGRNQPQHF.

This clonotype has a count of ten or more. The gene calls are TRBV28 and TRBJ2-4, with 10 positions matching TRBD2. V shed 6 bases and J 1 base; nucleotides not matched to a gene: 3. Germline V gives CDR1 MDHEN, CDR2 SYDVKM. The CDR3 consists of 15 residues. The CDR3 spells CASSRSGGAKNIQYF. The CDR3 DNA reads TGTGCCAGCAGCCGTAGCGGGGGGGCCAAAAACATTCAGTACTTC.

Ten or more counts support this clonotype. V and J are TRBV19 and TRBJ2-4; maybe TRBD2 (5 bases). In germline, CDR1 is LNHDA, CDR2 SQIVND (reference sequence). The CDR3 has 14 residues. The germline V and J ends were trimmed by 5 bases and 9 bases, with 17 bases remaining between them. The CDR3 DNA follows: TGTGCCAGTAGTCCCCAAGGAGGCTGGAGCATTCAGTACTTC. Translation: CASSPQGGWSIQYF.

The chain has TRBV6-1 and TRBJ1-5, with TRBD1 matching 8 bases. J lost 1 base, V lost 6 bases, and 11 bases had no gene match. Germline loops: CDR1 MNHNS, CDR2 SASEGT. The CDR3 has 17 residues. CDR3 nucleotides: TGTGCCAGCAGACGACAGGGGACATCCATGAGCAATCAGCCCCAGCATTTT. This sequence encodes CASRRQGTSMSNQPQHF.

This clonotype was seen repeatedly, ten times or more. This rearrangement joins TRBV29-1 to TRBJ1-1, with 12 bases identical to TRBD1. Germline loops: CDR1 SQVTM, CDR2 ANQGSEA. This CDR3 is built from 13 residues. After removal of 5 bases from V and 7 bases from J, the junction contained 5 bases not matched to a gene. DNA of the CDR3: TGCAGCGTTAGGGACAGGGGGCGAGGTGAAGCTTTCTTT. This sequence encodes CSVRDRGRGEAFF.

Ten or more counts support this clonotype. CDR3 DNA: TGTGCCAGCAGTTCCTGGGACAGGGTCTACGAGCAGTACTTC. Translating gives CASSSWDRVYEQYF. This chain links TRBV27 with TRBJ2-7; 9 bases are shared with TRBD1. CDR3 length equals 14 residues. With V trimmed by 4 bases and J by 3 bases, 4 bases remained unmatched. Germline values: CDR1 MNHEY, CDR2 SMNVEV (reference sequence).

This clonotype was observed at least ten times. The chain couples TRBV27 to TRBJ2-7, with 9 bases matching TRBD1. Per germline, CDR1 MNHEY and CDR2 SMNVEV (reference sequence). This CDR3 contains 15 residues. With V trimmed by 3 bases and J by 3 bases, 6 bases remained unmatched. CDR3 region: CASSLAGTGIYEQYF. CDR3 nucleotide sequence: TGTGCCAGCAGTTTGGCCGGGACAGGGATCTACGAGCAGTACTTC.

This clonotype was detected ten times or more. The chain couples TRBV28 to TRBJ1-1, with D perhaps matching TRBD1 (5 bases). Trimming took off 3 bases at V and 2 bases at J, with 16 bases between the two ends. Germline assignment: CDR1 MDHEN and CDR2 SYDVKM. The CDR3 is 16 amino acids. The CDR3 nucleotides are TGTGCCAGCAGTTTCAGCAGGGTCAGCGCCAACACTGAAGCTTTCTTT. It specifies CASSFSRVSANTEAFF.